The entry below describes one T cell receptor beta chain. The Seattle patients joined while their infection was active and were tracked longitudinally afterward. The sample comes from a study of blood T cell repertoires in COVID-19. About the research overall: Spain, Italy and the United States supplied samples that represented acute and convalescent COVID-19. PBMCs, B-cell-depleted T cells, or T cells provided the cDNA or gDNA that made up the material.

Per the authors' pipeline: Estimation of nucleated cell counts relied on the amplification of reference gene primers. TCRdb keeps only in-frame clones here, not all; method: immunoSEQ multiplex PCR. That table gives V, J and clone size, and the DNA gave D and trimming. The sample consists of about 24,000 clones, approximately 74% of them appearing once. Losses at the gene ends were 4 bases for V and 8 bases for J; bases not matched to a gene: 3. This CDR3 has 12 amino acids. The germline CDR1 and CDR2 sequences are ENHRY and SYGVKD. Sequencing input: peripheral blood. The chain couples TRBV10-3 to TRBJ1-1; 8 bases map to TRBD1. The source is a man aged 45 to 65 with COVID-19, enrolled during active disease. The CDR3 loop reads CAISGTGFEAFF. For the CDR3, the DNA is TGTGCCATCAGTGGGACAGGGTTCGAAGCTTTCTTT.